This T cell receptor (beta chain) appears in the sequencing data of a study of technical replicates of blood from several donors (dated by TCRdb to the late 2010s). Turning to this clone: The specificity of this receptor is unknown. Qualities for individual bases were not recorded, and no much larger clone is one base off.

Preparation of the library involved the immunoSEQ multiplex PCR assay. TCRdb retrieved this table from immuneACCESS and kept in-frame rearrangements only. Not all clones are present; in checked studies, unresolved V genes account for under half, and no reason is known for the remainder. The sample table shows around 60,000 clones, and 65% to 90% are seen once. Jointly, the top ten make up approximately 4.7% of the sample. Sequenced input: PBMCs. This TCR derives from a human donor in good health. Some clones in this sample may be carry-over from other donors' samples.

The bases are TGTGCCAGCAGCTCACAGACAGGACTCCAGCCCCAGCATTTT. Its product reads: CASSSQTGLQPQHF. The chain is encoded by TRBV7-2 joined to TRBJ1-5, and the D gene may be TRBD1, 6 bases matching. CDR1 and CDR2 are read off the germline V gene as SGHTA and FQGNSA. The trim is 4 bases for V and 7 bases for J, with a gap of 14 bases between the germline ends. The CDR3 has 14 amino acids, counting the end cysteine and phenylalanine. This entry keeps only the CDR3 DNA: 42 bases, framed from base 1.